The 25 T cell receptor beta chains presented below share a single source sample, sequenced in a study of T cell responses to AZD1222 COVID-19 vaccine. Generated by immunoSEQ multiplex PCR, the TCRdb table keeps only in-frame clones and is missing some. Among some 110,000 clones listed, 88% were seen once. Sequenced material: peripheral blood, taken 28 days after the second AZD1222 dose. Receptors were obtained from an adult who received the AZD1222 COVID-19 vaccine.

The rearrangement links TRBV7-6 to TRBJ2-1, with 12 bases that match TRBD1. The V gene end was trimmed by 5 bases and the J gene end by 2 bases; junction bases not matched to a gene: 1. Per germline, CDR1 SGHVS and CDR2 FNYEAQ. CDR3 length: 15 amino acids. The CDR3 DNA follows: TGTGCCAGCAGCGGGACAGGGGGCCCCTACAATGAGCAGTTCTTC. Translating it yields CASSGTGGPYNEQFF.

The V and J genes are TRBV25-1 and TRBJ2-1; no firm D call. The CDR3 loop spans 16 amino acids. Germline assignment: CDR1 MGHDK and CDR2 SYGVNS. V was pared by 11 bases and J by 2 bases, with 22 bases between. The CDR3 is CARRVRQRPPYNEQFF. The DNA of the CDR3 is TGTGCCCGACGGGTACGGCAGAGACCCCCCTACAATGAGCAGTTCTTC.

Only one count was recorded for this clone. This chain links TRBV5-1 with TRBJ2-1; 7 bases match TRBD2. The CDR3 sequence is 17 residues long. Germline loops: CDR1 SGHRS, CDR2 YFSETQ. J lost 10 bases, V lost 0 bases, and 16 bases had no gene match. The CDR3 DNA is TGCGCCAGCAGCTTGGGCTGGGAGGGGACTTTCTTGCGAGAGCAGTTCTTC. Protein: CASSLGWEGTFLREQFF.

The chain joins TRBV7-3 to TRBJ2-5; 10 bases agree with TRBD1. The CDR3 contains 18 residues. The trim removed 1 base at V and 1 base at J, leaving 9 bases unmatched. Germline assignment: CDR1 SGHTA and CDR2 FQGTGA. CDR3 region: CASSLNGIRDRGQETQYF. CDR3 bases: TGTGCCAGCAGCTTAAATGGTATTCGGGACAGGGGCCAAGAGACCCAGTACTTC.

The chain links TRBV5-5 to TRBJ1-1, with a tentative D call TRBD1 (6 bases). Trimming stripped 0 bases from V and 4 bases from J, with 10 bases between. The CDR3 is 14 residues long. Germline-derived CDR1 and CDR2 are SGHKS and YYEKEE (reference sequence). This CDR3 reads CASSLDGGRTEAFF. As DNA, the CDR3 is TGTGCCAGCAGCTTGGATGGGGGGCGCACTGAAGCTTTCTTT.

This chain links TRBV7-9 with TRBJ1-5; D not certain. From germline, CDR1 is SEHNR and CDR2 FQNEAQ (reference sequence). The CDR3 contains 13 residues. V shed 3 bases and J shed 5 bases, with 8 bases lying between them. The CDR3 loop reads CASSFDTYQPQHF. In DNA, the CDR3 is TGTGCCAGCAGCTTTGACACATATCAGCCCCAGCATTTT.

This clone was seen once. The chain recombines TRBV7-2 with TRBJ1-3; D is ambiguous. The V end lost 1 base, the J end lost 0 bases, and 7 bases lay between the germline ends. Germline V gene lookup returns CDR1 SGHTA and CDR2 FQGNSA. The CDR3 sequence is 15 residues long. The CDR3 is CASSLDGNSGNTIYF. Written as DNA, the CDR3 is TGTGCCAGCAGCTTAGATGGAAACTCTGGAAACACCATATATTTT.

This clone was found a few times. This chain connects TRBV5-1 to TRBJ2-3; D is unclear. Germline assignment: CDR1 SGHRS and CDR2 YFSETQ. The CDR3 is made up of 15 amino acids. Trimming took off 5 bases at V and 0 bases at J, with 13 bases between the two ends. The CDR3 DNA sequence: TGCGCCAGCAGACCCCCGGGCCAAAGCACAGATACGCAGTATTTT. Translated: CASRPPGQSTDTQYF.

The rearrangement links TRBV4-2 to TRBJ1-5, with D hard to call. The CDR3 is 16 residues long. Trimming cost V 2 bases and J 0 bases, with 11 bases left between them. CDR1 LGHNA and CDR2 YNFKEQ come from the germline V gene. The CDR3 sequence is CASSQNDRGSNQPQHF. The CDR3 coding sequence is TGTGCCAGCAGCCAAAACGATCGGGGTAGCAATCAGCCCCAGCATTTT.

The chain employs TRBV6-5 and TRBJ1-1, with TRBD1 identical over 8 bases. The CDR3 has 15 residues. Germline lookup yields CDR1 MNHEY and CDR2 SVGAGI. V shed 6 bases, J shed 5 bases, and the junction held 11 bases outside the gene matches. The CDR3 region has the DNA TGTGCCAGCAGGCCCCAGGGGGCGCGACGGACTGAAGCTTTCTTT. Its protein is CASRPQGARRTEAFF.

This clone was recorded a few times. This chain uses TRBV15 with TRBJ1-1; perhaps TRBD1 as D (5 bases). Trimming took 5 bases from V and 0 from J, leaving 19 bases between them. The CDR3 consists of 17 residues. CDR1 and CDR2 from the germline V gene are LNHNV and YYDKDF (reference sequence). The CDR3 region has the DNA TGTGCCACCAGCCCCCACATCGGGAGGGGATTGAACACTGAAGCTTTCTTT. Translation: CATSPHIGRGLNTEAFF. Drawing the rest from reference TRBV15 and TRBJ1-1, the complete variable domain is DAMVIQNPRYQVTQFGKPVTLSCSQTLNHNVMYWYQQKSSQAPKLLFHYYDKDFNNEADTPDNFQSRRPNTSFCFLDIRSPGLGDTAMYLCATSPHIGRGLNTEAFFGQGTRLTVV.

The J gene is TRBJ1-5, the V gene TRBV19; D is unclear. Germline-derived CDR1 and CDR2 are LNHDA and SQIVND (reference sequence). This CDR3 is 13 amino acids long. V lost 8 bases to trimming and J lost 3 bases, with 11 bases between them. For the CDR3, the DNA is TGTGCCAGTGTCGGACTGCCCAATCAGCCCCAGCATTTT. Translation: CASVGLPNQPQHF.

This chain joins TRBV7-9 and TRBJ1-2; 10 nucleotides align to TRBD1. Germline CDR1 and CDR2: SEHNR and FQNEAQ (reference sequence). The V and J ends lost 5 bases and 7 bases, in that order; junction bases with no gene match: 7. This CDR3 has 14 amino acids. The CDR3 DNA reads TGTGCCAGCAGCACCGAGACAGGGGGCGGTGGCTACACCTTC. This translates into CASSTETGGGGYTF.

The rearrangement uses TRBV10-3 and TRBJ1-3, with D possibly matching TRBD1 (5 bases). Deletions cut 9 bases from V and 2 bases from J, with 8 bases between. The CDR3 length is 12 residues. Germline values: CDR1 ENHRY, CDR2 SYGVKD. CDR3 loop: CAIQVAGNTIYF. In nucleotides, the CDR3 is TGTGCCATACAGGTTGCTGGAAACACCATATATTTT.

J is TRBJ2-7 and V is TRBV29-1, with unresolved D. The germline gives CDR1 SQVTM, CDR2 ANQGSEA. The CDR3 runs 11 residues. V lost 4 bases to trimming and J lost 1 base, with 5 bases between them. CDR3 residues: CSVGPSYEQYF. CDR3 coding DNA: TGCAGCGTTGGCCCATCCTACGAGCAGTACTTC.

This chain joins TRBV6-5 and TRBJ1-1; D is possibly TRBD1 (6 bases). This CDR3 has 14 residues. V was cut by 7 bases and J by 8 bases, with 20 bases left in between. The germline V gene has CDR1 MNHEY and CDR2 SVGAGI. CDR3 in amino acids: CASTIRRGLGEAFF. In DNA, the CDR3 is TGTGCCAGCACCATTCGGCGGGGGCTTGGCGAAGCTTTCTTT.

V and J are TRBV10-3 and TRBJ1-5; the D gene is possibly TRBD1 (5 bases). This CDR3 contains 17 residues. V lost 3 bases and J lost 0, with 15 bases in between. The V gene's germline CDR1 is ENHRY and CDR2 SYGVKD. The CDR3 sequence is CAISDFTGGNSNQPQHF. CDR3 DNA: TGTGCCATCAGTGACTTTACAGGAGGGAATAGCAATCAGCCCCAGCATTTT.

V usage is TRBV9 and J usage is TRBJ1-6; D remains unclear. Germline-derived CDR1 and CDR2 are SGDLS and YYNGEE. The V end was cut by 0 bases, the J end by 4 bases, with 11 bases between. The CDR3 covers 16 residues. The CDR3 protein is CASSVGPGEYNSPLHF. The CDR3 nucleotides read TGTGCCAGCAGCGTAGGGCCAGGCGAGTATAATTCACCCCTCCACTTT. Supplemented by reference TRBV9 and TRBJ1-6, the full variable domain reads DSGVTQTPKHLITATGQRVTLRCSPRSGDLSVYWYQQSLDQGLQFLIQYYNGEERAKGNILERFSAQQFPDLHSELNLSSLELGDSALYFCASSVGPGEYNSPLHFGNGTRLTVT.

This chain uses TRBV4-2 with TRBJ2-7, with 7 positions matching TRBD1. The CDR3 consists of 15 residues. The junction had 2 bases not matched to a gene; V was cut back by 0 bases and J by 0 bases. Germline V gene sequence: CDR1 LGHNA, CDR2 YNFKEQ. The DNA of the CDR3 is TGTGCCAGCAGCCAAGAGAGACAGGGCTCCTACGAGCAGTACTTC. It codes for CASSQERQGSYEQYF.

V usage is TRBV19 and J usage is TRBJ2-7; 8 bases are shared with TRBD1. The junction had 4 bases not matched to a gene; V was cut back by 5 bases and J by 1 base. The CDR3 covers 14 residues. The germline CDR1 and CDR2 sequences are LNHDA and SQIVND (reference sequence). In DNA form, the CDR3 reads TGTGCCAGTAGTTCCAGGGGGCTTTCCTACGAGCAGTACTTC. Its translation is CASSSRGLSYEQYF.

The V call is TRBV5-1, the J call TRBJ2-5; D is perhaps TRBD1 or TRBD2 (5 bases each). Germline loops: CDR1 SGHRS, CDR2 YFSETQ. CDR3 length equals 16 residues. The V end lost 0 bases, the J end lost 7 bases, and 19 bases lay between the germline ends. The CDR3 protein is CASSLERVGTVGTQYF. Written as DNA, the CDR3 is TGCGCCAGCAGCTTGGAGCGCGTGGGGACCGTGGGGACCCAGTACTTC.

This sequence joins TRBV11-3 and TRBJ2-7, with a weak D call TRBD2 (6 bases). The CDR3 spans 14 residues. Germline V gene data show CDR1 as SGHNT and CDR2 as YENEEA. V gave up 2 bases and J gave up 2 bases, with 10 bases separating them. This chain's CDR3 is CASSLNGGTYEQYF. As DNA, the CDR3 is TGTGCCAGCAGCTTAAACGGAGGGACCTACGAGCAGTACTTC.

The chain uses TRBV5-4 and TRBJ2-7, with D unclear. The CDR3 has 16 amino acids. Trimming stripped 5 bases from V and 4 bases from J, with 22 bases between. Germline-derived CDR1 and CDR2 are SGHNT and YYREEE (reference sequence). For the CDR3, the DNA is TGTGCCAGCAGTCCACAGCCAAATCCGGAAGAGTACGAGCAGTACTTC. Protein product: CASSPQPNPEEYEQYF.

This CDR3 is CASSLGFRSTGVTEAFF. The CDR3 nucleotides are TGCGCCAGCAGCTTGGGATTCCGGTCCACAGGGGTCACTGAAGCTTTCTTT. The genes are TRBV5-1 and TRBJ1-1, with 7 bases lining up with TRBD1. The CDR3 is made up of 17 amino acids. Germline V gene data show CDR1 as SGHRS and CDR2 as YFSETQ. V shed 0 bases, J shed 4 bases, and the junction held 12 bases outside the gene matches.

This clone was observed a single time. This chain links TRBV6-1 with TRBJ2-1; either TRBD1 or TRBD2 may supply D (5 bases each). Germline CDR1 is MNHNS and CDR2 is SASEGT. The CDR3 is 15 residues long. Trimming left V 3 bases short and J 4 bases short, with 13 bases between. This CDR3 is CASSEIGAQYNEQFF. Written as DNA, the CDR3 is TGTGCCAGCAGTGAGATCGGGGCCCAATACAATGAGCAGTTCTTC.